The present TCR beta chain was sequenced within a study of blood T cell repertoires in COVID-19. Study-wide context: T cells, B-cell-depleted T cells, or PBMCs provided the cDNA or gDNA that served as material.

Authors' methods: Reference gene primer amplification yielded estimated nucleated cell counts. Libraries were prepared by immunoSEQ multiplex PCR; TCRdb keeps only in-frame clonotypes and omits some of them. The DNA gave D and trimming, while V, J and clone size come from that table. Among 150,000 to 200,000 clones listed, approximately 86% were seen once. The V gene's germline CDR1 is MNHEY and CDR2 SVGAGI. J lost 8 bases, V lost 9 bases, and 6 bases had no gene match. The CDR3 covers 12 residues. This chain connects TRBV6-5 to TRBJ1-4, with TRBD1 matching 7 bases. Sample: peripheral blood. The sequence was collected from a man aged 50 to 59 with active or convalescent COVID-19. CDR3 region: CASLGQREKLFF. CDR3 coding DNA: TGTGCCAGTTTGGGACAGCGGGAAAAACTGTTTTTT.